What follows is one TCR beta chain and its context. Its antigen is not known. The use of a sample-barcoded 5' primer and a J-beta primer mix characterized a second PCR of roughly 6 to 12 cycles. TCRdb re-analysed the 5' RACE reads in MiXCR, keeping a single row per CDR3 protein. This table holds 850,000 to 1,000,000 distinct CDR3 sequences, roughly 48% found once. The source of the sample is a study of blood T cells in healthy people across ages. Broader study findings: The long-lived group displayed more naive CD4+ cells, plus higher diversity, than the aged donors did. Per million T cells, TCR beta diversity dropped roughly linearly as age increased.

V was pared by 6 bases and J by 9 bases, with 9 bases of the junction left unmatched. The CDR3 extends over 16 amino acids. The germline CDR1 and CDR2 sequences are PRHDT and FYEKMQ (reference sequence). The TCR sequence derives from a man aged 25-45 years in good health. J is TRBJ2-1 and V is TRBV13; 15 bases are shared with TRBD2. The sample consisted of blood. As DNA, the CDR3 is TGTGCCAGCAGTTCTCCCGGACTAGCGGGGGGGCGTGAGCAGTTCTTC. It codes for CASSSPGLAGGREQFF.